The clone carrying this TCR beta chain was counted a few times. This sample is part of a study of beta chain features in type 1 diabetes. Study-level information: About 110,000,000 sorted cells were examined across all samples.

Investigators reverse transcribed all isolated RNA, so they sequenced expressed TCRB transcripts. Some clones are missing from TCRdb's copy, which holds only in-frame ones; the method was immunoSEQ multiplex PCR. In the table there are 850,000 to 900,000 clones, roughly a sixth of which are singletons. Isolation of CD4+ naive, central memory, regulatory and stem cell-like memory cells was achieved by sorting via CD45RO/CCR7/CD25/CD127/CD95/CD27. Sequencing was carried out using naive CD4+ T cells from blood. This sequence originates from a woman aged 18-35 years in good health.

For the CDR3, the DNA is TGTGCCACCAGCAGAGATGCGCTGGGGGCGTCCTATGGCTACACCTTC. This codes for CATSRDALGASYGYTF. This rearrangement joins TRBV15 to TRBJ1-2, with D possibly matching TRBD1 (6 bases). This CDR3 is 16 amino acids long. Germline V gene data show CDR1 as LNHNV and CDR2 as YYDKDF (reference sequence). V was clipped by 0 bases and J by 4 bases, with 15 bases between them.